This T cell receptor (beta chain) was sequenced during a study of cytomegalovirus exposure and HLA in healthy donors. Study-level results: Clonal expansion was found to be greater in HLA-associated TCR beta chains than in equally common others in a later analysis. Within the data, a cluster of highly shared sequence variants was likely a sequencing artifact.

Remarks on this clone: Its cognate antigen is unknown.

The V gene end was trimmed by 5 bases and the J gene end by 7 bases; junction bases not matched to a gene: 7. Germline CDR1 MNHEY, CDR2 SMNVEV (reference sequence). The CDR3 spans 13 residues. PCR involved 60 Vbeta and 13 Jbeta primers. The table came from immunoSEQ multiplex PCR; TCRdb's copy has only in-frame clones and leaves some out. The table records fewer than 200,000 clones, about 75% of them present only once. This receptor was taken from a male donor in good health and CMV-seronegative. The chain joins TRBV27 to TRBJ1-1; 7 nucleotides agree with TRBD1. Material: PBMCs. The CDR3 spells CASSPGQTVEAFF. CDR3 nucleotides: TGTGCCAGCAGTCCGGGACAGACTGTTGAAGCTTTCTTT.